The clone carrying this TCR beta chain was counted only a few times. What it binds is not known. The sequenced fragment ends 3 residues before the CDR3 boundary, so the rest is inferred from the germline J gene. This entry is derived from a study of T cell clonality in common variable immunodeficiency. Whole-study results and caveats: In common variable immunodeficiency, TCR beta chains reportedly carried fewer deletions and N-nucleotide insertions. Compared with controls, CVID subjects had fewer shared TCRbeta clones. Compared with healthy controls, CVID subjects showed increased TCRbeta clonality, mostly in about a third.

This CDR3 comprises 15 residues. The V gene's germline CDR1 is GTSNPN and CDR2 SVGIG (reference sequence). V was trimmed by 1 base and J by 7 bases, leaving 16 bases between them. The method was immunoSEQ multiplex PCR; TCRdb's version includes in-frame clones alone and lacks a portion of them. The sample contains about 42,000 clones, none occurring once; approximately 5.5% lies in the top ten. The rearrangement uses TRBV30 and TRBJ1-4; D unclear. The receptor was derived from a human donor with common variable immunodeficiency. The sample was peripheral blood mononuclear cells. The chain's CDR3 is CAWSAGIASSEKLFF. CDR3 DNA (partial): TGTGCCTGGAGTGCGGGTATAGCGTCAAGTGAAAAA. Using reference TRBV30 and TRBJ1-4 for the parts outside the CDR3, the full variable domain is SQTIHQWPATLVQPVGSPLSLECTVEGTSNPNLYWYRQAAGRGLQLLFYSVGIGQISSEVPQNLSASRPQDRQFILSSKKLLLSDSGFYLCAWSAGIASSEKLFFGSGTQLSVL.